A selection of T cell receptor beta chains follows, all from one sample in a study of blood T cell repertoires in COVID-19. Clones were read by immunoSEQ multiplex PCR, and TCRdb kept only the in-frame ones, dropping some. Of about 260,000 clones in the sample, over 75% were seen once. Sequenced sample: peripheral blood. The receptors shown here come from a human donor in a cohort sampled during active COVID-19. The CDR3 runs from the conserved cysteine through the conserved F or W. D genes are given only for firm matches. Clone size is stated in some rows and not others, as once, few, many or a class when expanded.

D gene	V gene	J gene	clone size	CDR3 protein	CDR3 DNA
TRBD1	TRBV7-8	TRBJ1-1	-	CASSFDRGHTEAFF	TGTGCCAGCAGCTTCGACAGGGGGCATACTGAAGCTTTCTTT
-	TRBV5-6	TRBJ1-2	-	CASSLRQGSYGYTF	TGTGCCAGCAGCTTGCGGCAGGGATCGTATGGCTACACCTTC
-	TRBV4-1	TRBJ1-1	-	CASSLSTRYGGGTEAFF	TGCGCCAGCTCTCTGTCAACCCGGTACGGTGGTGGCACTGAAGCTTTCTTT
-	TRBV5-4	TRBJ2-5	-	CASSGTGQETQYF	TGTGCCAGCTCGGGTACGGGGCAAGAGACCCAGTACTTC
TRBD1	TRBV5-8	TRBJ1-2	-	CASSSLRHQGDSGYTF	TGTGCCAGCAGCTCACTTCGCCACCAGGGGGATTCTGGCTACACCTTC
-	TRBV5-1	TRBJ2-1	-	CASRPQGGSYNEQFF	TGCGCCAGCAGACCACAGGGTGGGTCCTACAATGAGCAGTTCTTC
TRBD1	TRBV10-1	TRBJ2-5	-	CASSPGQGKETQYF	TGCGCCAGCAGTCCGGGACAGGGAAAAGAGACCCAGTACTTC
TRBD1	TRBV27	TRBJ2-7	-	CASSSASQGARIEQYF	TGTGCCAGCAGTTCAGCCTCCCAGGGGGCGCGGATCGAGCAGTACTTC
TRBD2	TRBV7-7	TRBJ2-5	-	CASSLGGRGETQYF	TGTGCTAGCAGCTTGGGCGGGAGGGGGGAGACCCAGTACTTC
TRBD2	TRBV19	TRBJ2-1	-	CASRYTSESSYNEQFF	TGTGCCAGTAGATACACTAGCGAGAGCTCCTACAATGAGCAGTTCTTC
TRBD1	TRBV28	TRBJ1-3	once	CASSQGARNTIYF	TGTGCCAGCAGTCAGGGGGCTAGAAACACCATATATTTT
-	TRBV4-1	TRBJ1-5	-	CASSQDTVNQPQHF	TGCGCCAGCAGCCAAGATACAGTCAATCAGCCCCAGCATTTT
TRBD1	TRBV4-1	TRBJ1-2	few	CASSQVGQGAHYGYTF	TGCGCCAGCAGCCAAGTCGGACAGGGGGCCCACTATGGCTACACCTTC
-	TRBV7-9	TRBJ2-1	-	CASSPGHSYNEQFF	TGTGCCAGCAGTCCGGGACACTCCTACAATGAGCAGTTCTTC
-	TRBV5-1	TRBJ2-3	-	CASSVAGTRRTDTQYF	TGCGCCAGCAGCGTAGCCGGGACAAGGAGGACAGATACGCAGTATTTT
-	TRBV3-1/TRBV3-2	TRBJ2-1	few	CASSLRERGGNEQFF	TGTGCCAGCAGCCTTCGGGAGCGTGGCGGCAATGAGCAGTTCTTC
TRBD2	TRBV29-1	TRBJ2-1	-	CSVEEREEVQVSSYNEQFF	TGCAGCGTTGAGGAGCGGGAGGAGGTTCAAGTGAGTTCCTACAATGAGCAGTTCTTC
TRBD2	TRBV4-3	TRBJ2-7	-	CASSLGTSGTYEQYF	TGCGCCAGCAGCCTTGGGACTAGCGGAACCTACGAGCAGTACTTC
-	TRBV11-2	TRBJ2-1	-	CASSLGRLSSYNEQFF	TGTGCCAGCAGCTTAGGGCGGCTAAGCTCCTACAATGAGCAGTTCTTC
-	TRBV5-5	TRBJ2-7	-	CASSLALIGISGEQYF	TGTGCCAGCAGCTTGGCCTTAATTGGTATCTCGGGCGAGCAGTACTTC
TRBD2	TRBV15	TRBJ2-3	-	CATSKWTSGNTDTQYF	TGTGCCACCAGCAAATGGACTAGCGGGAACACAGATACGCAGTATTTT
-	TRBV29-1	TRBJ2-3	-	CSVTWGADTQYF	TGCAGCGTTACCTGGGGGGCAGATACGCAGTATTTT
TRBD1	TRBV6-2/TRBV6-3	TRBJ1-2	-	CASSRDRVDGYTF	TGTGCCAGCAGCCGCGACAGGGTAGATGGCTACACCTTC
TRBD2	TRBV6-5	TRBJ2-7	-	CASSSVAGNYEQYF	TGTGCCAGCAGTTCAGTAGCGGGGAACTACGAGCAGTACTTC
TRBD2	TRBV28	TRBJ2-1	-	CASSPGLAGHNEQFF	TGTGCCAGCAGTCCTGGACTAGCGGGGCACAATGAGCAGTTCTTC
-	TRBV7-2	TRBJ2-7	few	CASSSGYYEQYF	TGTGCCAGCAGCTCGGGATACTACGAGCAGTACTTC
-	TRBV6-5	TRBJ2-6	-	CASRRVGSGANVLTF	TGTGCCAGCCGCAGGGTCGGCTCTGGGGCCAACGTCCTGACTTTC
-	TRBV28	TRBJ1-1	-	CASTDTGKAFF	TGTGCCAGCACCGATACAGGGAAAGCTTTCTTT
-	TRBV20-1	TRBJ2-2	few	CSAGTPGELFF	TGCAGTGCTGGGACTCCTGGGGAGCTGTTTTTT
-	TRBV11-1	TRBJ1-3	few	CASSSNREGNTIYF	TGTGCCAGCAGCTCGAACAGGGAAGGAAACACCATATATTTT
-	TRBV6-5	TRBJ2-2	-	CASRVRNRDTGELFF	TGTGCCAGCAGGGTACGCAACAGGGACACCGGGGAGCTGTTTTTT
-	TRBV9	TRBJ2-1	once	CASSVDSGLYNEQFF	TGTGCCAGCAGCGTAGATAGTGGGCTTTACAATGAGCAGTTCTTC